The rows below give T cell receptor beta chains drawn from one sample of a study of cytomegalovirus exposure and HLA in healthy donors. TCRdb's table, derived via immunoSEQ multiplex PCR, lists solely in-frame clones and lacks some. The top ten clones hold more than 3% of a sample with about 160,000 clones, about 80% of them seen once. Sequencing was carried out using PBMCs. These receptors were collected from a young man in good health and CMV-seropositive. Both conserved end residues are part of each CDR3. D genes are given only for firm matches. Clone size, where shown, is once, few, many, or a class for clones that have expanded.

TRBV29-1	16	.	TRBJ2-1	.	TGCAGCGTTGAAGATCTCGAACAGAGCTCCTACAATGAGCAGTTCTTC	CSVEDLEQSSYNEQFF
TRBV7-3	14	.	TRBJ2-7	TRBD1	TGTGCCAGCCTCCTGGTGGACAGGGTCTACGAGCAGTACTTC	CASLLVDRVYEQYF
TRBV30	13	.	TRBJ1-2	TRBD1	TGTGCCTGGACAGGGGGCTTTCACTATGGCTACACCTTC	CAWTGGFHYGYTF
TRBV5-1	14	.	TRBJ2-5	TRBD2	TGCGCCAGCAGCGGGGGGGGTGGTCAAGAGACCCAGTACTTC	CASSGGGGQETQYF
TRBV7-9	14	few	TRBJ2-7	TRBD1	TGTGCCAGCAGCTTAGACCGGACAGGTCCCGAGCAGTACTTC	CASSLDRTGPEQYF
TRBV5-1	15	.	TRBJ1-1	.	TGCGCCAGCAGCACCGGGGACAACATGAACACTGAAGCTTTCTTT	CASSTGDNMNTEAFF
TRBV19	15	.	TRBJ2-7	.	TGTGCCAGTAGTAGTTATGGGGGCTCCTCCTACGAGCAGTACTTC	CASSSYGGSSYEQYF
TRBV4-1	15	few	TRBJ1-4	.	TGCGCCAGCAGCCAAGTTAACACGGGAGACGAAAAACTGTTTTTT	CASSQVNTGDEKLFF
TRBV7-2	15	.	TRBJ2-7	.	TGTGCCAGCAGCTTAGACCCATTGAGCTCCTACGAGCAGTACTTC	CASSLDPLSSYEQYF
TRBV28	14	.	TRBJ1-5	.	TGTGCCAGCAGTTTAACAGGCAAGAATCAGCCCCAGCATTTT	CASSLTGKNQPQHF
TRBV27	15	.	TRBJ1-5	TRBD1	TGTGCCAGCAGGGCGACAGGGGGTTTCGGTGAGCCCCAGCATTTT	CASRATGGFGEPQHF
TRBV5-1	15	.	TRBJ2-5	.	TGCGCCAGCAGCTCTACGACAGTCCTCCAAGAGACCCAGTACTTC	CASSSTTVLQETQYF
TRBV27	14	.	TRBJ2-2	.	TGTGCCAGCAGTTTAGCGGTAGCTGGCGGGGAGCTGTTTTTT	CASSLAVAGGELFF
TRBV5-1	14	.	TRBJ2-1	TRBD1	TGCGCCAGCAGCGGGACAGGGGGATACAATGAGCAGTTCTTC	CASSGTGGYNEQFF
TRBV28	12	few	TRBJ1-2	TRBD1	TGTGCCAGCGAGGAGGGGGCGACAGGCTACACCTTC	CASEEGATGYTF
TRBV10-1	12	.	TRBJ2-2	.	TGCGCCAGCAGTGAGTCGTACGGGGAGCTGTTTTTT	CASSESYGELFF
TRBV18	15	few	TRBJ2-6	TRBD1	TGTGCCAGCTCACCACCTCCCGGGACAGCGGTCATCCTGACTTTC	CASSPPPGTAVILTF
TRBV10-3	14	.	TRBJ2-7	TRBD1	TGTGCCATCAGGGGACAGGGCCTCTCCTACGAGCAGTACTTC	CAIRGQGLSYEQYF